The source of this T cell receptor beta chain is a study of cytomegalovirus exposure and HLA in healthy donors. The PCR employed 60 Vbeta primers together with 13 Jbeta primers. Sequencing was performed with immunoSEQ multiplex PCR; in TCRdb, only in-frame clones are kept and a portion is missing. The sample lists around 190,000 clones; 60% to 80% were seen once. As concerns this clone: Its cognate antigen is unknown.

Germline values: CDR1 MNHNS, CDR2 SASEGT. This CDR3 contains 14 residues. V lost 2 bases and J 8 bases, leaving 12 bases between the germline ends. General study findings and limits: From TCR beta sequences, most subjects' HLA-A and HLA-B alleles were reportedly predicted accurately. There were some V segments, including TRBV6-2 and TRBV6-3, excluded as indistinguishable. Across donors, presence/absence analyses took sequencing depth to be roughly uniform.

The chain uses TRBV6-1 and TRBJ1-4; D might be TRBD1 (5 bases). Material for sequencing was PBMCs. The source of this sequence is a young woman in good health and CMV-seronegative. The CDR3 nucleotides read TGTGCCAGCAGTGAATTTAGGGGTGGAGAAAAACTGTTTTTT. Protein sequence: CASSEFRGGEKLFF.